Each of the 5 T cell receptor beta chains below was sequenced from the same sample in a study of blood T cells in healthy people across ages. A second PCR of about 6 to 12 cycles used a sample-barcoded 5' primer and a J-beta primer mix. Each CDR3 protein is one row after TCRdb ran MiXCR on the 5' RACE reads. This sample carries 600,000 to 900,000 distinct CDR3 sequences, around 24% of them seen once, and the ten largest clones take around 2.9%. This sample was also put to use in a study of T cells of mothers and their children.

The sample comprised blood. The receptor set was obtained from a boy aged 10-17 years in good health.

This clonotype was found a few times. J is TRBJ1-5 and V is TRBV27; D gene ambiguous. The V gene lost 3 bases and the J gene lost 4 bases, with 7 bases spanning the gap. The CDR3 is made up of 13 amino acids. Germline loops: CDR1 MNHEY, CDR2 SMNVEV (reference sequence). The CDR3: CASSLIRNQPQHF. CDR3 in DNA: TGTGCCAGCAGTTTGATTCGAAATCAGCCCCAGCATTTT.

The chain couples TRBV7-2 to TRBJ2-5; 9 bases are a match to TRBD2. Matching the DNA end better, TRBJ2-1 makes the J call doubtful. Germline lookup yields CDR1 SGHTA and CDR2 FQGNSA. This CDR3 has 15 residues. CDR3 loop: CASSLYAGGLNEQFF. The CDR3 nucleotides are TGTGCCAGCAGCTTATACGCGGGGGGGCTAAATGAGCAGTTCTTC.

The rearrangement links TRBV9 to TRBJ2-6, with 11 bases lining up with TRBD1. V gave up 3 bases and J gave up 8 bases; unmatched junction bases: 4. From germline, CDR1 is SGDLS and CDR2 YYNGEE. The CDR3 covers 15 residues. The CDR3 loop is CASSGWDRGSNVLTF. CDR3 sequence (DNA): TGTGCCAGCAGCGGATGGGACAGGGGGTCCAACGTCCTGACTTTC.

The CDR3 here is CAISELPSDEQYF. CDR3 DNA: TGTGCCATCAGTGAGTTGCCTAGCGATGAGCAGTACTTC. This chain uses TRBV10-3 with TRBJ2-5, with D maybe TRBD2 (6 bases). Trimming removed 1 base at V and 11 bases at J, with 14 bases between. Per germline, CDR1 ENHRY and CDR2 SYGVKD. The CDR3 runs 13 residues.

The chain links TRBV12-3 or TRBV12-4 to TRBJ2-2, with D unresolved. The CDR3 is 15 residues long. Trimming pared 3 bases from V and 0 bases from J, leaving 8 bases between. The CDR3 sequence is CASSFGPANTGELFF. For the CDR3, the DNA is TGTGCCAGCAGTTTCGGGCCGGCGAACACCGGGGAGCTGTTTTTT.